This TCR beta chain was sequenced for a study of identical twins. Study observations and caveats: Within cord blood, abundant beta clonotypes carried fewer insertions, but memory repertoires showed no such trend. Without tracking the same donors, conclusions rested on cross-sectional statistical analysis.

Healthy Caucasian individuals made up all the donors. cDNA carried unique molecular identifiers, and a universal primer site was added by template switching. Via MiXCR, TCRdb re-called the 5' RACE reads, giving one row per CDR3 protein. The table lists 1.5 million to 2 million distinct CDR3 sequences, about 31% of them singletons. Comments on this clonotype: Its antigen is as yet unknown.

CDR1 PRHDT and CDR2 FYEKMQ come from the germline V gene (reference sequence). This CDR3 spans 12 amino acids. The V end was cut by 4 bases, the J end by 13 bases, with 14 bases between. The TCR sequence derives from a newborn girl in good health. The J gene is TRBJ2-4, the V gene TRBV13; D remains unclear. Sequencing was carried out using cord blood. In DNA, the CDR3 is TGTGCCAGCAGCTCAACCTATCCGGAGCAGTACTTC. Amino acid sequence: CASSSTYPEQYF.